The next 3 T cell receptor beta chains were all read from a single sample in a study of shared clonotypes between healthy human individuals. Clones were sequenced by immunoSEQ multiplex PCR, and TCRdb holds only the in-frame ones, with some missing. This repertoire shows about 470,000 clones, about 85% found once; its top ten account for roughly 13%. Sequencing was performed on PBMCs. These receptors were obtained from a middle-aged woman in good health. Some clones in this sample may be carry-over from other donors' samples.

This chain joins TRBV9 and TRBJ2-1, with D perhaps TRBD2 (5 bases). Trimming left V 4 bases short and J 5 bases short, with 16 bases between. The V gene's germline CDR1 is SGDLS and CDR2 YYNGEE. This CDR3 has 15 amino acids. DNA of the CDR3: TGTGCCAGCAGCCCCACGGGGTCGGCCAACAATGAGCAGTTCTTC. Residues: CASSPTGSANNEQFF.

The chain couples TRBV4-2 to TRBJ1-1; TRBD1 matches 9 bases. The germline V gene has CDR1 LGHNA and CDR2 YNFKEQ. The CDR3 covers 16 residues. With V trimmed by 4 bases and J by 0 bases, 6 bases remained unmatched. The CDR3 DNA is TGTGCCAGCAGCCGCCGGACAGGGGAATTGAACACTGAAGCTTTCTTT. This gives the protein CASSRRTGELNTEAFF.

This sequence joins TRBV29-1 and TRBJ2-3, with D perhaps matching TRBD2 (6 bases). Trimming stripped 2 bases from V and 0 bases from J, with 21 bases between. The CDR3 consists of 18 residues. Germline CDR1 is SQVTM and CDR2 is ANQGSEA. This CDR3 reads CSVEFAGYSGISTDTQYF. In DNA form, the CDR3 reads TGCAGCGTTGAATTCGCGGGGTATTCAGGTATTAGCACAGATACGCAGTATTTT.